This is a list of T cell receptor beta chains from one sample in a study of blood T cell repertoires in COVID-19. Method: immunoSEQ multiplex PCR; TCRdb's copy keeps in-frame clones and lacks some. Among roughly 81,000 clones listed, under 85% were seen once. Sequencing was carried out using peripheral blood. The receptors were gathered from a woman between 70 and 85 years old with acute or convalescent COVID-19. Each CDR3 is given with its conserved first and last residue.

j_call | cdr3_length | v_call | cdr3_aa
TRBJ1-2 | 16 | TRBV6-1 | CASSEIGDSSNYGYTF
TRBJ2-4 | 17 | TRBV7-9 | CASSQVRGGQGTDIQYF
TRBJ2-1 | 15 | TRBV5-1 | CASSLRWGEGAEQFF
TRBJ2-5 | 14 | TRBV19 | CASSNRQGAETQYF
TRBJ1-5 | 18 | TRBV20-1 | CSASLWGVGGLEGQPQHF
TRBJ1-1 | 13 | TRBV12-3/TRBV12-4 | CASTRRENTEAFF
TRBJ1-5 | 15 | TRBV5-4 | CASSLDRGTNQPQHF
TRBJ1-4 | 13 | TRBV29-1 | CSVEDQGWEKLFF
TRBJ1-5 | 15 | TRBV5-5 | CASTRTSNSNQPQHF
TRBJ2-5 | 12 | TRBV15 | CATSRDRETQYF
TRBJ1-5 | 12 | TRBV27 | CASSNSNQPQHF
TRBJ1-2 | 13 | TRBV6-5 | CASSSTGTYGYTF
TRBJ1-3 | 15 | TRBV9 | CASSLTLNSGNTIYF
TRBJ1-4 | 19 | TRBV5-1 | CASSLTGGVPYATNEKLFF
TRBJ2-5 | 14 | TRBV5-1 | CASSITGGGETQYF
TRBJ2-1 | 14 | TRBV10-2 | CASRKDREWNEQFF
TRBJ2-3 | 11 | TRBV5-1 | CASSEADTQYF